A selection of T cell receptor beta chains follows, all from one sample in a study of naive and memory T cell subsets. TCRdb re-called the UMI-ligation and nested PCR reads with MiXCR, one entry per CDR3 protein. Of around 35,000 distinct CDR3 sequences in the sample, approximately 9.9% are singletons; the top ten hold 3.5% to 5%. The input for sequencing was skin, taken from a tuberculin skin test site. These receptors all stem from an adult in good health. Each CDR3 is given with its conserved first and last residue. The D gene is left open where the match is weak. Rows give clone size only sometimes, using once, few, many, or a class for an expanded clone.

CDR3 protein: CASSLRPNDRSRNYGYTF
CDR3 DNA: TGCGCCAGCAGCTTGCGACCCAATGACAGGTCTCGAAACTATGGCTACACCTTC
V gene: TRBV5-1
J gene: TRBJ1-2
D gene: NA
clone size: many
CDR3 length: 18

CDR3 protein: CAISERGSSYEQYF
CDR3 DNA: TGTGCCATCAGTGAAAGGGGATCGTCCTACGAGCAGTACTTC
V gene: TRBV10-3
J gene: TRBJ2-7
D gene: NA
clone size: many
CDR3 length: 14

CDR3 protein: CASSLGGRVSYNEQFF
CDR3 DNA: TGTGCCAGCAGCCTGGGGGGCAGGGTCTCCTACAATGAGCAGTTCTTC
V gene: TRBV5-5
J gene: TRBJ2-1
D gene: NA
clone size: once
CDR3 length: 16

CDR3 protein: CATDRGTAYYSNQPQHF
CDR3 DNA: TGTGCCACCGACCGGGGGACAGCTTATTATAGCAATCAGCCCCAGCATTTT
V gene: TRBV6-2/TRBV6-3
J gene: TRBJ1-5
D gene: TRBD1
clone size: many
CDR3 length: 17

CDR3 protein: CASSPREGNQPQHF
CDR3 DNA: TGTGCCAGCAGCCCGCGGGAGGGAAATCAGCCCCAGCATTTT
V gene: TRBV5-5
J gene: TRBJ1-5
D gene: NA
clone size: many
CDR3 length: 14

CDR3 protein: CASSLRGGFSSYEQYF
CDR3 DNA: TGTGCCAGCAGCCTTCGAGGGGGTTTCAGCTCCTACGAGCAGTACTTC
V gene: TRBV9
J gene: TRBJ2-7
D gene: NA
clone size: many
CDR3 length: 16

CDR3 protein: CASSFAGQENEKLFF
CDR3 DNA: TGCGCCAGCAGCTTTGCGGGACAGGAAAATGAAAAACTGTTTTTT
V gene: TRBV5-1
J gene: TRBJ1-4
D gene: TRBD1
clone size: NA
CDR3 length: 15

CDR3 protein: CASSAQTGTTNTGELFF
CDR3 DNA: TGTGCCAGCAGCGCCCAAACCGGGACAACGAACACCGGGGAGCTGTTTTTT
V gene: TRBV9
J gene: TRBJ2-2
D gene: NA
clone size: many
CDR3 length: 17

CDR3 protein: CASSSRQGNEKLFF
CDR3 DNA: TGTGCCAGCAGCTCGAGACAGGGTAATGAAAAACTGTTTTTT
V gene: TRBV7-9
J gene: TRBJ1-4
D gene: TRBD1
clone size: many
CDR3 length: 14

CDR3 protein: CASSFGGGLDTQYF
CDR3 DNA: TGTGCCAGCAGTTTTGGCGGGGGATTAGATACGCAGTATTTT
V gene: TRBV12-3/TRBV12-4
J gene: TRBJ2-3
D gene: TRBD2
clone size: many
CDR3 length: 14

CDR3 protein: CASSFRDQNYYSNQPQHF
CDR3 DNA: TGTGCCAGCAGCTTTCGGGACCAAAATTATTATAGCAATCAGCCCCAGCATTTT
V gene: TRBV6-6
J gene: TRBJ1-5
D gene: NA
clone size: NA
CDR3 length: 18

CDR3 protein: CASKLFEEETQYF
CDR3 DNA: TGTGCCAGCAAACTTTTTGAGGAAGAGACCCAGTACTTC
V gene: TRBV2
J gene: TRBJ2-5
D gene: NA
clone size: NA
CDR3 length: 13

CDR3 protein: CSARLVQGGEKLFF
CDR3 DNA: TGCAGTGCTAGATTAGTCCAGGGGGGGGAAAAACTGTTTTTT
V gene: TRBV20-1
J gene: TRBJ1-4
D gene: TRBD1
clone size: NA
CDR3 length: 14

CDR3 protein: CASSKTLHATNEKLFF
CDR3 DNA: TGTGCCAGCAGCAAGACACTTCATGCAACTAATGAAAAACTGTTTTTT
V gene: TRBV5-8
J gene: TRBJ1-4
D gene: NA
clone size: many
CDR3 length: 16

CDR3 protein: CASSSGTNNSPLHF
CDR3 DNA: TGCGCCAGCAGCTCCGGGACCAATAATTCACCCCTCCACTTT
V gene: TRBV5-1
J gene: TRBJ1-6
D gene: NA
clone size: NA
CDR3 length: 14

CDR3 protein: CASSQPNLGTSLPDEQFF
CDR3 DNA: TGCGCCAGCAGCCAGCCCAACCTCGGGACTAGCCTCCCCGATGAGCAGTTCTTC
V gene: TRBV4-1
J gene: TRBJ2-1
D gene: TRBD2
clone size: NA
CDR3 length: 18

CDR3 protein: CASSSSLRTDTQYF
CDR3 DNA: TGTGCCAGCAGCTCGTCCTTACGCACAGATACGCAGTATTTT
V gene: TRBV7-2
J gene: TRBJ2-3
D gene: NA
clone size: NA
CDR3 length: 14

CDR3 protein: CASSSTGGSYNEQFF
CDR3 DNA: TGTGCCAGCAGCTCGACAGGGGGCTCCTACAATGAGCAGTTCTTC
V gene: TRBV7-3
J gene: TRBJ2-1
D gene: TRBD1
clone size: many
CDR3 length: 15

CDR3 protein: CASSPQLAGGLTDTQYF
CDR3 DNA: TGTGCCAGCAGTCCCCAACTAGCGGGGGGCCTCACAGATACGCAGTATTTT
V gene: TRBV12-3/TRBV12-4
J gene: TRBJ2-3
D gene: TRBD2
clone size: many
CDR3 length: 17

CDR3 protein: CASSVDYNSPLHF
CDR3 DNA: TGTGCCAGCTCAGTGGATTATAATTCACCCCTCCACTTT
V gene: TRBV7-3
J gene: TRBJ1-6
D gene: NA
clone size: NA
CDR3 length: 13

CDR3 protein: CSVDFGTLQETQYF
CDR3 DNA: TGCAGCGTTGATTTCGGGACGCTCCAAGAGACCCAGTACTTC
V gene: TRBV29-1
J gene: TRBJ2-5
D gene: NA
clone size: many
CDR3 length: 14

CDR3 protein: CASSLSGQAVGEQYF
CDR3 DNA: TGTGCCAGCAGTTTATCGGGACAGGCGGTGGGTGAGCAGTACTTC
V gene: TRBV28
J gene: TRBJ2-7
D gene: TRBD1
clone size: NA
CDR3 length: 15

CDR3 protein: CAIRPAEGGETQYF
CDR3 DNA: TGTGCCATCAGACCAGCGGAAGGGGGAGAGACCCAGTACTTC
V gene: TRBV10-3
J gene: TRBJ2-5
D gene: NA
clone size: many
CDR3 length: 14

CDR3 protein: CASRPGLADTDTQYF
CDR3 DNA: TGTGCCAGCAGACCGGGACTAGCGGACACAGATACGCAGTATTTT
V gene: TRBV6-4
J gene: TRBJ2-3
D gene: TRBD2
clone size: NA
CDR3 length: 15

CDR3 protein: CASSRAVEAFF
CDR3 DNA: TGTGCCAGCAGCCGAGCGGTTGAAGCTTTCTTT
V gene: TRBV28
J gene: TRBJ1-1
D gene: NA
clone size: few
CDR3 length: 11

CDR3 protein: CASSSALAGVYEQFF
CDR3 DNA: TGTGCCAGCAGTTCTGCCCTAGCGGGAGTCTATGAGCAGTTCTTC
V gene: TRBV28
J gene: TRBJ2-1
D gene: TRBD2
clone size: NA
CDR3 length: 15

CDR3 protein: CASSQLSGTQETQYF
CDR3 DNA: TGTGCCAGCAGCCAATTAAGCGGGACCCAAGAGACCCAGTACTTC
V gene: TRBV3-1
J gene: TRBJ2-5
D gene: TRBD2
clone size: few
CDR3 length: 15

CDR3 protein: CASSQGLVTEAFF
CDR3 DNA: TGTGCCAGCAGTCAAGGGTTAGTCACTGAAGCTTTCTTT
V gene: TRBV27
J gene: TRBJ1-1
D gene: NA
clone size: NA
CDR3 length: 13

CDR3 protein: CASNQPRGRGGEQYF
CDR3 DNA: TGTGCCAGCAATCAACCGCGGGGCAGGGGGGGCGAGCAGTACTTC
V gene: TRBV28
J gene: TRBJ2-7
D gene: NA
clone size: NA
CDR3 length: 15

CDR3 protein: CASILFGQGNNEKLFF
CDR3 DNA: TGTGCCAGCATCTTATTCGGACAGGGCAATAATGAAAAACTGTTTTTT
V gene: TRBV7-9
J gene: TRBJ1-4
D gene: TRBD1
clone size: many
CDR3 length: 16

CDR3 protein: CASSQQAGQRANSYEQYF
CDR3 DNA: TGTGCCAGCAGCCAGCAAGCCGGGCAGCGGGCAAACTCCTACGAGCAGTACTTC
V gene: TRBV4-2
J gene: TRBJ2-7
D gene: NA
clone size: NA
CDR3 length: 18

CDR3 protein: CSARDGRAEETQYF
CDR3 DNA: TGCAGTGCTAGAGATGGCAGGGCCGAAGAGACCCAGTACTTC
V gene: TRBV20-1
J gene: TRBJ2-5
D gene: NA
clone size: few
CDR3 length: 14

CDR3 protein: CASSLDRGGPDTQYF
CDR3 DNA: TGCGCCAGCAGCTTGGATCGGGGGGGGCCAGATACGCAGTATTTT
V gene: TRBV5-1
J gene: TRBJ2-3
D gene: TRBD2
clone size: many
CDR3 length: 15

CDR3 protein: CASRPGLQPQHF
CDR3 DNA: TGTGCCAGCAGGCCAGGGCTTCAGCCCCAGCATTTT
V gene: TRBV12-3/TRBV12-4
J gene: TRBJ1-5
D gene: NA
clone size: NA
CDR3 length: 12

CDR3 protein: CASSLTRTYNEQFF
CDR3 DNA: TGTGCCAGCAGCTTAACTAGAACCTACAATGAGCAGTTCTTC
V gene: TRBV7-8
J gene: TRBJ2-1
D gene: NA
clone size: many
CDR3 length: 14